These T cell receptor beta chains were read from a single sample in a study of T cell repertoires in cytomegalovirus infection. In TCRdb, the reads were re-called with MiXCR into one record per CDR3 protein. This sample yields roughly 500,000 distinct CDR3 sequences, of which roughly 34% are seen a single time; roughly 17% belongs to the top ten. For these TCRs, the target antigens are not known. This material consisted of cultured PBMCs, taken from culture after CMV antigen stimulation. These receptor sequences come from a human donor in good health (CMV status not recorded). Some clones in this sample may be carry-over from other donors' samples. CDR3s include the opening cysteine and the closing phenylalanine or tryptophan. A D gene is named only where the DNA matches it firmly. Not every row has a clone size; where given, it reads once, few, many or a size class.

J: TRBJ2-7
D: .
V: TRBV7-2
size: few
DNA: TGTGCCAGCAGCCCCTTTATCGGCGAGCAGTACTTC
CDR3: CASSPFIGEQYF

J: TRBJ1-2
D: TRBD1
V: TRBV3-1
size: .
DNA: TGTGCCAGCAGCCAAGAGAAGGTGTGGCTCGGACAGGGGGAAAACTATGGCTACACCTTC
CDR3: CASSQEKVWLGQGENYGYTF

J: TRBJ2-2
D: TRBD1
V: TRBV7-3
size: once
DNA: TGTGACAGCAGCACGGGACAGGGCGCCGGGGAGCTGTTTTTT
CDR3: CDSSTGQGAGELFF

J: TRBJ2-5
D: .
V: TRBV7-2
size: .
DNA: TGTGCCAGCAGCTTAGCGCTCGGAAACTTGGAGACCCAGTACTTC
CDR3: CASSLALGNLETQYF

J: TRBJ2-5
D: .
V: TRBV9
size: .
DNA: TGTGCCAGCAGCGTAGAGAGTACCCAAGAGACCCAGTACTTC
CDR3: CASSVESTQETQYF

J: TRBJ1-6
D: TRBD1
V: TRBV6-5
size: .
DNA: TGTGCCAGCAGTTGGGACAGGGGACCTAATTCACCCCTCCACTTT
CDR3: CASSWDRGPNSPLHF

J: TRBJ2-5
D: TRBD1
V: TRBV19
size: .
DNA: TGTGCCAGTAGTGGAGGGACAGGCCCCCGGGAGACCCAGTACTTC
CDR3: CASSGGTGPRETQYF

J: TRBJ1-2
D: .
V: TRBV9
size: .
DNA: TGTGCCAGCAGCGGCGGTATAGCGGGGCTTGGCTACACCTTC
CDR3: CASSGGIAGLGYTF

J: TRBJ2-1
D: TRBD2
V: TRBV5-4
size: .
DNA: TGTGCCAGCAGCTTGTCAGCGGGAGATCCCTACAATGAGCAGTTCTTC
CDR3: CASSLSAGDPYNEQFF

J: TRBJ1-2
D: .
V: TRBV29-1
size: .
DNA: TGCAGCGCCCCGGCGCAGGGGAACTATGGCTACACCTTC
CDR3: CSAPAQGNYGYTF

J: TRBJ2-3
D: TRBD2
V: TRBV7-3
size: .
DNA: TGTGCCAGCAGCTTAACGCCTAGCGGGAGCGTAGGAGATACGCAGTATTTT
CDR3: CASSLTPSGSVGDTQYF

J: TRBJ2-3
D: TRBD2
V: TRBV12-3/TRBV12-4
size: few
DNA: TGTGCCAGCAGTTTACGAGCTAGCGGGAGCGCAGATACGCAGTATTTT
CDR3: CASSLRASGSADTQYF

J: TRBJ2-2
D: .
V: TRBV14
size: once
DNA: TGTGCCAGCAGCCAAGGGGCCGGAGAATGGGACACCGGGGAGCTGTTTTTT
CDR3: CASSQGAGEWDTGELFF

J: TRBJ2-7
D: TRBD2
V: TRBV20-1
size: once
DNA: TGCAGTGCTGGGGGACTAGTGGGAGACGAGCAGTACTTC
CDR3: CSAGGLVGDEQYF

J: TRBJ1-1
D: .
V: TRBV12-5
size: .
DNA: TGTGCTAGTGGTTTGGTTGCCCGGACTGAAGCTTTCTTT
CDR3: CASGLVARTEAFF

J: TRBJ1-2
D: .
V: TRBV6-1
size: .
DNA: TGTGCCAGCTCTCGAGAGGGAGGCTACACCTTC
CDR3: CASSREGGYTF

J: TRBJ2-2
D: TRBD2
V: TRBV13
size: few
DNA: TGTGCCAGCAGCTTACGGGGACTAGGAGGTACCGGGGAGCTGTTTTTT
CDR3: CASSLRGLGGTGELFF

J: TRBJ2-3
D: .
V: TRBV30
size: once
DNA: TGTGCCTGGAAGGTGTTATACACAGATACGCAGTATTTT
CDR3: CAWKVLYTDTQYF

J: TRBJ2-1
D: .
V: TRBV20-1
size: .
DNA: TGCAGTGCTGGAAAACCGGGACGCAATGAGCAGTTCTTC
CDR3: CSAGKPGRNEQFF

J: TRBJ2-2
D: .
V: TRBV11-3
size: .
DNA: TGTGCCAGCAGGGGCGAGTGGTCCGGGGAGCTGTTTTTT
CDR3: CASRGEWSGELFF

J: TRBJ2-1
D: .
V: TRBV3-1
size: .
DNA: TGTGCCAGCAGCCAAGATGGGTCCCTCAGGAATGAGCAGTTCTTC
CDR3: CASSQDGSLRNEQFF

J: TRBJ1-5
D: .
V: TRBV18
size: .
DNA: TGTGCCAGCTCCCCCTTTTCTCCCGAAGCGGATCAGCCCCAGCATTTT
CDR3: CASSPFSPEADQPQHF

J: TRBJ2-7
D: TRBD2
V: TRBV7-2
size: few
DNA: TGTGCCAGCACCTTGACTAGCGGGGGAACCTACGAGCAGTACTTC
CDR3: CASTLTSGGTYEQYF

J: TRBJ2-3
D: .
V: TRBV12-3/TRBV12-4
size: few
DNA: TGTGCCAGCAGTTTAGGCTACTACACAGATACGCAGTATTTT
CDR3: CASSLGYYTDTQYF

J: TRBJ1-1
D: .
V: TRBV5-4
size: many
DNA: TGTGCCAGCAGCTTCCGCGGTCCGAACACTGAAGCTTTCTTT
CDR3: CASSFRGPNTEAFF

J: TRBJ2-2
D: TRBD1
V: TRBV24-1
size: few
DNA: TGTGCCACCAGTGATCCCCCCGCCGGGACAGGGGACACCGGGGAGCTGTTTTTT
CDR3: CATSDPPAGTGDTGELFF